The text below deals with one T cell receptor beta chain. Its antigen has not been determined. No much larger clone exists at a distance of one base, and base qualities are not known. The sample is drawn from a study of vaccination and CD4 T cells after COVID-19 (dated by TCRdb to 2022 to 2024). Looking at the study overall: Convalescent patients had a positive SARS-CoV-2 result on nasal swab PCR, and of these patients, nine had mild disease and one had severe disease. The spike-specific CD4+ TCR repertoire was compared before and after mRNA vaccination in approximately ten COVID-19 convalescent patients and several infection-naive healthy vaccine recipients. The time from the second vaccine dose to post-vaccine blood sampling had a median of 72 days and ranged from roughly 13 to 241 days. In control cultures, a CEFX viral epitope pool was used as positive control, an HIV-1 Nef peptide pool was used as negative control, or no peptide was added. Overlapping spike peptide pools from SARS-CoV-2 and from the common cold coronaviruses HCoV-NL63, HCoV-OC43 and HCoV-229E were used as culture stimuli. Post-COVID blood samples were collected from convalescent patients a median of approximately 93 days after diagnosis, with a range of roughly 30 to 170 days. For three convalescent patients, samples were collected at an early post-vaccination timepoint (day 14) as well as at a late post-vaccination timepoint (days 161 to 241). Two doses of either the Pfizer-BioNTech BNT162b2 vaccine (n=8) or the Moderna mRNA-1273 vaccine (n=2) were administered to participants. The convalescent cohort included six males and four females, with two Hispanic individuals, seven Caucasians, two Asians and one multiracial person.

There are 15 amino acids in the CDR3, from cysteine to phenylalanine inclusive. Only the CDR3 DNA is retained, 45 bases long and in frame from the first base. From the germline V gene, CDR1 is SGHTA and CDR2 is FQGNSA. Trimming costs V 5 bases and J 1 base, and their ends lie 15 bases apart. Findings and caveats that apply to the study as a whole: An increase in the median number of SARS-CoV-2-reactive clonotypes from some 20 after infection to 38 after vaccination was observed, but the change was not found to be significant. Among convalescent patients, a median around 89% of the SARS-CoV-2-reactive clones seen after vaccination appeared only after vaccination, which suggests priming specific to the vaccine. In convalescent patients, nearly all vaccine-specific clones (304 of 307) were found to be mono-reactive for SARS-CoV-2 spike rather than cross-reactive with common cold coronaviruses. The number of convalescent patients in the study was relatively small, and the study did not examine early timepoints following natural infection.

The library was obtained by PCR. DNA from cultured CD4+ T cells was subjected to TCR sequencing with the Oncomine TCR Beta short-read assay at the Johns Hopkins FTIC core. The QIAamp micro DNA kit was used to extract genomic DNA from the cultured CD4+ T cells. Oncomine TCR Beta libraries made from cultured CD4+ T cells were pooled using unique dual indexes and sequenced on an Illumina iSeq 100. The original methods were these. Non-productive sequences were filtered out, and CDR3s that did not start with C, did not end with F or W, or were shorter than 7 amino acids were discarded. Antigen-specific clonotypes were identified with the MANAFEST web application by comparing peptide-stimulated wells with reference and other culture wells. To be called positive, a clone needed an FDR below 0.05, an odds ratio above 5, and a productive frequency above 0.1% in at least two of three replicate wells. A clonotype counted as cross-reactive if it showed significant expansion both in the SARS-CoV-2 spike wells and in at least one common cold coronavirus spike condition. CDR3 homology was assessed with Levenshtein distances (stringdist) and unrooted phylogenetic trees (ape) in R version 3.6.1. TCRdb trimmed the raw reads at Q25, called clones with MiXCR and kept productive beta chains. Duplicate CDR3 protein sequences are folded into a single record with the most common DNA and genes. These V and J calls derive from TCRdb rather than the authors' analysis. The sample contains about 20,000 distinct CDR3 sequences, roughly 38% of them found a single time. 2.5% to 3% of the sample is held by the ten biggest clonotypes.

In light of the paper, this sample's time point label describes: late sampling 161 to 241 days after vaccination in three convalescent patients. What the treatment or condition label conveys for this sample: approximately 9-day PBMC culture with coronavirus spike peptide pools or control peptides (ViraFEST assay). To expand antigen-specific T cells with peptide pools and then pick out the expanded clonotypes through TCR sequencing, the study relied on the ViraFEST assay. The convalescent patients' positive SARS-CoV-2 PCR tests fell between March and December 2020, which was before the Alpha, Beta and Delta variants emerged in the United States. Each well held millions of PBMCs cultured with 10 ug/ml peptide pools in IMDM containing 5% human AB serum and roughly 9.3 IU/ml IL-2. On days 3 and 7, half of the culture medium was replaced with fresh IL-2-containing medium. Once the cells had been in culture for around 10 days, the EasySep CD4+ T cell isolation kit was used to isolate CD4+ T cells by negative selection. Ficoll-Paque Plus gradient centrifugation was used to isolate PBMCs from whole blood, and the isolated PBMCs were then either used fresh or cryopreserved at -140C. Each culture condition was generally run in triplicate wells.

The sample in question was CD4+ T cells from blood, cultured in vitro, obtained about 7 months after SARS-CoV-2 vaccination. This clonotype was sampled from a human donor who had recovered from COVID-19. Recombination connected TRBV7-2 to TRBJ2-7; 6 matching bases give a weak D call of TRBD1. The CDR3 here reads CASSLKTGGSYEQYF. The DNA sequence is given as TGTGCCAGCAGCCTCAAGACAGGTGGATCCTACGAGCAGTACTTC. Where the CDR3 stops, the reference TRBV7-2 and TRBJ2-7 genes take over; the full variable domain is GAGVSQSPSNKVTEKGKDVELRCDPISGHTALYWYRQSLGQGLEFLIYFQGNSAPDKSGLPSDRFSAERTGGSVSTLTIQRTQQEDSAVYLCASSLKTGGSYEQYFGPGTRLTVT.